The clone carrying this T cell receptor beta chain has only a few counts. The CDR3 sequence is 16 residues long. CDR1 is MNHNS, CDR2 SASEGT, per germline. After removal of 1 base from V and 5 bases from J, the junction contained 7 bases not matched to a gene. The source of the sample is a study of CD4 and CD8 cells across lung adenocarcinoma regions. TCRdb analysed the PCR reads with MiXCR anew, one entry per CDR3 protein. The sample consists of some 27,000 distinct CDR3 sequences, 53% of them appearing once. Donors had localized lung adenocarcinoma, a non-small cell lung cancer. This chain links TRBV6-1 with TRBJ2-1, with 8 bases aligning to TRBD1. The receptor's source is a male donor with lung adenocarcinoma. The CD4 and CD8 labels of this study may be unreliable. The sample was CD8+ T cells from the center of a lung tumor. The CDR3 DNA sequence: TGTGCCAGCAGTGAAGGAGTGGGCAGGGGGCACAATGAGCAGTTCTTC. This translates into CASSEGVGRGHNEQFF.